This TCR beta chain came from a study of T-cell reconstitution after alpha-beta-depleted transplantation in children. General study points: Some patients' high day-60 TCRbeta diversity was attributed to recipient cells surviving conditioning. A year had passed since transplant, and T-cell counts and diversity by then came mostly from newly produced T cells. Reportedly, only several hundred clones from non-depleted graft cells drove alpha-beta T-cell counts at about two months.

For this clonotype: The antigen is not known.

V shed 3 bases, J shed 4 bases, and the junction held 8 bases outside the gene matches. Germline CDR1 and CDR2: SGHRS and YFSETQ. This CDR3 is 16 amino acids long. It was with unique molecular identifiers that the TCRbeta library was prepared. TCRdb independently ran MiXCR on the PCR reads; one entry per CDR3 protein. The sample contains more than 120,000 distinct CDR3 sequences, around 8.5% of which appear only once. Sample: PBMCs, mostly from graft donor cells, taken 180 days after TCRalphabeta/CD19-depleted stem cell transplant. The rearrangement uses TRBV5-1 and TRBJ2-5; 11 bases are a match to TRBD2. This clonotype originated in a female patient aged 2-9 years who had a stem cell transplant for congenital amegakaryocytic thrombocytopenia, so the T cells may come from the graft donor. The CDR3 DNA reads TGCGCCAGCAGCTGGGGTCCTACTAGCGGGGGAGAGACCCAGTACTTC. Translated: CASSWGPTSGGETQYF.